These 15 T cell receptor beta chains came from one sample sequenced in a study of T cell changes during pregnancy in multiple sclerosis. Assay used: immunoSEQ multiplex PCR; TCRdb lists only in-frame clones, some missing. The table records under 40,000 clones, roughly 90% of them present only once. The source was CD8+ T cells from peripheral blood mononuclear cells, collected before pregnancy. These receptor sequences come from a female donor with multiple sclerosis, enrolled in a pregnancy study.

V is TRBV5-8 and J is TRBJ1-4; possible D gene TRBD1, 6 bases. Trimming pared 2 bases from V and 6 bases from J, leaving 11 bases between. The V gene's germline CDR1 is SGHTS and CDR2 YDEGEE. The CDR3 sequence is 14 residues long. CDR3 loop: CASSFYRVHEKLFF. The CDR3 nucleotides read TGTGCCAGCAGCTTCTACAGGGTACATGAAAAACTGTTTTTT.

The chain has TRBV19 and TRBJ1-1, with 7 bases fitting TRBD1. The ends lost 7 bases at V and 4 bases at J; junction bases unmatched: 6. CDR1 is LNHDA, CDR2 SQIVND, per germline (reference sequence). This CDR3 has 13 amino acids. The CDR3 sequence is CASNPTGFTEAFF. The DNA for the CDR3 is TGTGCCAGTAATCCGACAGGGTTCACTGAAGCTTTCTTT.

The chain links TRBV7-9 to TRBJ2-1; 10 nucleotides agree with TRBD1. Per the germline V gene, CDR1 is SEHNR and CDR2 is FQNEAQ (reference sequence). Trimming removed 3 bases from V and 5 bases from J; junction bases left unmatched: 4. This CDR3 is built from 15 residues. The CDR3 loop reads CASSFTGQGHNEQFF. The CDR3 DNA follows: TGTGCCAGCAGCTTTACGGGACAGGGGCACAATGAGCAGTTCTTC.

The chain recombines TRBV18 with TRBJ1-5; D gene uncertain. V was pared by 2 bases and J by 2 bases, with 10 bases between. In germline, CDR1 is KGHSH, CDR2 LQKENI. This CDR3 contains 15 residues. In DNA form, the CDR3 reads TGTGCCAGCTCACCAGACTCTGTAGGCAATCAGCCCCAGCATTTT. Translating it yields CASSPDSVGNQPQHF.

The V gene is TRBV9, the J gene TRBJ1-4, with a weak D call TRBD1 (6 bases). The germline V and J ends were trimmed by 3 bases and 5 bases, with 11 bases remaining between them. Germline lookup yields CDR1 SGDLS and CDR2 YYNGEE. The CDR3 contains 14 residues. The CDR3 DNA reads as TGTGCCAGCAGCGCGGACAGCTGGAATGAAAAACTGTTTTTT. It yields the protein CASSADSWNEKLFF. The full variable domain, rest sourced from reference TRBV9 and TRBJ1-4, is DSGVTQTPKHLITATGQRVTLRCSPRSGDLSVYWYQQSLDQGLQFLIQYYNGEERAKGNILERFSAQQFPDLHSELNLSSLELGDSALYFCASSADSWNEKLFFGSGTQLSVL.

The chain links TRBV29-1 to TRBJ2-7; 8 nucleotides agree with TRBD1. V shed 8 bases, J shed 0 bases, and the junction held 6 bases outside the gene matches. This CDR3 has 13 residues. Per the germline V gene, CDR1 is SQVTM and CDR2 is ANQGSEA. As DNA, the CDR3 is TGCAGCTTCCGGACAGGGCTCTCCTACGAGCAGTACTTC. Amino acids: CSFRTGLSYEQYF.

The V and J genes are TRBV28 and TRBJ2-7; 7 bases are a match to TRBD2. The J segment lost 2 bases and the V segment lost 3 bases, leaving 10 bases of the junction unmatched. Germline loops: CDR1 MDHEN, CDR2 SYDVKM. This CDR3 contains 16 residues. The CDR3 protein is CASSFSLAVPPYEQYF. The CDR3 DNA sequence: TGTGCCAGCAGTTTCTCGCTAGCGGTTCCTCCCTACGAGCAGTACTTC.

The chain joins TRBV19 to TRBJ1-3; 7 bases agree with TRBD1. From germline, CDR1 is LNHDA and CDR2 SQIVND (reference sequence). The V and J ends lost 5 bases and 8 bases, in that order; junction bases with no gene match: 12. The CDR3 runs to 15 residues. Here the CDR3 reads CASSPPGQLRDTIYF. The CDR3 DNA reads as TGTGCCAGTAGTCCTCCGGGACAGCTTCGCGACACCATATATTTT. The whole variable domain, filled in from reference TRBV19 and TRBJ1-3, reads DGGITQSPKYLFRKEGQNVTLSCEQNLNHDAMYWYRQDPGQGLRLIYYSQIVNDFQKGDIAEGYSVSREKKESFPLTVTSAQKNPTAFYLCASSPPGQLRDTIYFGEGSWLTVV.

The CDR3 DNA reads TGTGCCAGCAGAACCGGGACAGGGGACTTCTATGGCTACACCTTC. This sequence encodes CASRTGTGDFYGYTF. V usage is TRBV2 and J usage is TRBJ1-2; 10 bases map to TRBD1. The CDR3 covers 15 residues. Germline trimming cut 6 bases from V and 4 bases from J; bases unmatched to any gene: 8. Germline V gene sequence: CDR1 SNHLY, CDR2 FYNNEI.

The V and J genes are TRBV19 and TRBJ2-1; the D is unclear. The V end was cut by 5 bases, the J end by 6 bases, with 8 bases between. The germline CDR1 and CDR2 sequences are LNHDA and SQIVND (reference sequence). The CDR3 sequence is 12 residues long. CDR3: CASSDSGNEQFF. DNA of the CDR3: TGTGCCAGTAGTGATAGTGGCAATGAGCAGTTCTTC.

The chain links TRBV28 to TRBJ2-7; 16 bases map to TRBD2. Germline assignment: CDR1 MDHEN and CDR2 SYDVKM. Trimming removed 5 bases from V and 2 bases from J; junction bases left unmatched: 6. The CDR3 consists of 17 residues. The CDR3 DNA reads TGTGCCAGCAGTCCCGGGACTAGCGGGAGGGGGCCCTACGAGCAGTACTTC. Its protein is CASSPGTSGRGPYEQYF.

The genes are TRBV7-9 and TRBJ1-4; D is perhaps TRBD1 (6 bases). Trimming shortened V by 5 bases and J by 4 bases, and 11 bases separated the two germline ends. CDR1 is SEHNR, CDR2 FQNEAQ, per germline (reference sequence). The CDR3 spans 14 residues. CDR3 protein: CASSNTGSNEKLFF. The CDR3 region has the DNA TGTGCCAGCAGCAATACAGGGAGTAATGAAAAACTGTTTTTT.

The rearrangement joins TRBV5-4 to TRBJ2-1, with D uncertain. Trimming removed 3 bases at V and 0 bases at J, with 4 bases between. The germline V gene encodes CDR1 SGHNT and CDR2 YYREEE (reference sequence). CDR3 length: 13 amino acids. DNA for the CDR3: TGTGCCAGCAGCTCCTCCTCCTACAATGAGCAGTTCTTC. Translating it yields CASSSSSYNEQFF. Drawing the rest from reference TRBV5-4 and TRBJ2-1, the complete variable domain is ETGVTQSPTHLIKTRGQQVTLRCSSQSGHNTVSWYQQALGQGPQFIFQYYREEENGRGNFPPRFSGLQFPNYSSELNVNALELDDSALYLCASSSSSYNEQFFGPGTRLTVL.

The chain couples TRBV2 to TRBJ1-5; the D gene is possibly TRBD1 (5 bases). The CDR3 spans 14 residues. Germline CDR1 SNHLY, CDR2 FYNNEI. Trimming took off 3 bases at V and 6 bases at J, with 12 bases between the two ends. This CDR3 reads CASSDWGGGQPQHF. CDR3 sequence (DNA): TGTGCCAGCAGTGATTGGGGGGGTGGTCAGCCCCAGCATTTT.

The chain employs TRBV19 and TRBJ2-3; a weak D match, TRBD1 (6 bases). V dropped 5 bases and J dropped 3 bases, with 15 bases sitting between them. From germline, CDR1 is LNHDA and CDR2 SQIVND (reference sequence). This CDR3 contains 15 residues. CDR3 DNA sequence: TGTGCCAGTAGTTTCTCAGGGGAGTCGACAGATACGCAGTATTTT. Amino acids: CASSFSGESTDTQYF. Drawing the rest from reference TRBV19 and TRBJ2-3, the complete variable domain is DGGITQSPKYLFRKEGQNVTLSCEQNLNHDAMYWYRQDPGQGLRLIYYSQIVNDFQKGDIAEGYSVSREKKESFPLTVTSAQKNPTAFYLCASSFSGESTDTQYFGPGTRLTVL.